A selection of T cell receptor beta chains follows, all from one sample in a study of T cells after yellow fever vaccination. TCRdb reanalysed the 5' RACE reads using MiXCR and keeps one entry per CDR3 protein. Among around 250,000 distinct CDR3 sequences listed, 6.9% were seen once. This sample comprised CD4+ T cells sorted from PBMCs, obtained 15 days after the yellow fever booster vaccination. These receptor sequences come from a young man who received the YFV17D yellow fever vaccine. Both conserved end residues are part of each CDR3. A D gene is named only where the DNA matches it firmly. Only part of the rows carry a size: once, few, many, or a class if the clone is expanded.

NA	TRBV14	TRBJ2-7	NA	CASSQGRRPEEQYF	TGTGCCAGCAGCCAAGGGCGCCGTCCGGAGGAGCAGTACTTC
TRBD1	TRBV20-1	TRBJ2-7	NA	CSASSGGEVYEQYF	TGCAGTGCTAGTTCAGGGGGAGAGGTTTACGAGCAGTACTTC
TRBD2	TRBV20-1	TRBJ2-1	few	CSARDSTSGLDNEQFF	TGCAGTGCTAGAGATTCGACTAGCGGGCTGGACAATGAGCAGTTCTTC
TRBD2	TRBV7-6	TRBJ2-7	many	CASSPLAGADYEQYF	TGTGCCAGCAGTCCCCTAGCGGGAGCGGACTACGAGCAGTACTTC
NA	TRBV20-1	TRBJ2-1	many	CSASSGRAEQFF	TGCAGTGCTAGCTCGGGCAGGGCGGAGCAGTTCTTC
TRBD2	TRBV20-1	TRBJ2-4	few	CSARASGRDKNIQYF	TGCAGTGCAAGAGCTAGCGGGAGGGACAAAAACATTCAGTACTTC
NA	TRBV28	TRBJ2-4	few	CASTPVGKNIQYF	TGTGCCAGCACCCCGGTGGGAAAAAACATTCAGTACTTC
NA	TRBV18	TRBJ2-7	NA	CASSRSPYEQYF	TGTGCCAGCTCACGGTCCCCGTACGAGCAGTACTTC
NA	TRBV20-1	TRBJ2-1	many	CSAQNRLEHNNEQFF	TGCAGTGCCCAAAACCGGCTAGAGCACAACAATGAGCAGTTCTTC
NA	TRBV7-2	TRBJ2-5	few	CASSLYIAERIAHF	TGTGCCAGCAGCTTATATATTGCGGAGCGTATCGCCCACTTC
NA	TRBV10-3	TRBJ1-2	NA	CAISEVRDQDYTF	TGTGCCATCAGTGAGGTCCGGGACCAGGACTACACCTTC
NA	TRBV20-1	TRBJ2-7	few	CSANLGAFSGEQYF	TGCAGTGCTAACCTGGGGGCATTTTCGGGCGAGCAGTACTTC
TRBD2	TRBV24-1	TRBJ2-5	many	CATSDLTGLAEETQYF	TGTGCCACCAGTGATTTGACGGGACTAGCGGAAGAGACCCAGTACTTC
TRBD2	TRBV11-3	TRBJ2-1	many	CASSLRSSGGFNEQFF	TGTGCCAGCAGCTTAAGGTCTAGCGGGGGCTTCAATGAGCAGTTCTTC
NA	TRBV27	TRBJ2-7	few	CASSGRGRGGRHEQYF	TGTGCCAGCAGTGGAAGGGGGCGCGGCGGGAGACACGAGCAGTACTTC
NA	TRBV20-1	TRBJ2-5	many	CSAQIGQQETQYF	TGCAGTGCCCAGATAGGACAGCAAGAGACCCAGTACTTC
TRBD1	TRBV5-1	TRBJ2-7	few	CASSKLTGGPPYEQYF	TGCGCCAGCAGCAAACTAACAGGGGGTCCACCTTACGAGCAGTACTTC
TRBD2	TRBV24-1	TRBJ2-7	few	CATSARGAGVYEQYF	TGTGCCACCAGTGCCCGGGGAGCGGGAGTCTACGAGCAGTACTTC
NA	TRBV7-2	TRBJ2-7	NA	CASSSGRWTGEQYF	TGTGCCAGCAGCTCGGGACGGTGGACGGGGGAGCAGTACTTC
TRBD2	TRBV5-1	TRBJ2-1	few	CASSLEAGLYNEQFF	TGCGCCAGCAGCTTGGAAGCGGGGCTTTACAATGAGCAGTTCTTC
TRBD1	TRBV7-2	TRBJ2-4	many	CASSPRDRLAKNIQYF	TGTGCCAGCAGCCCCCGGGACAGGCTAGCCAAAAACATTCAGTACTTC
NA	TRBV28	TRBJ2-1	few	CASSLLGNEQFF	TGTGCCAGCAGTTTACTGGGTAATGAGCAGTTCTTC
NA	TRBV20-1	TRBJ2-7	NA	CSARPGAHPYEQYF	TGCAGTGCTAGGCCCGGAGCCCACCCCTACGAGCAGTACTTC
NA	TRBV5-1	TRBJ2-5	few	CASRMGTPGETQYF	TGCGCCAGCAGAATGGGGACCCCGGGGGAGACCCAGTACTTC
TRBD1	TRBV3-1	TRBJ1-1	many	CASSQATGGTEAFF	TGTGCCAGCAGCCAGGCAACAGGGGGCACTGAAGCTTTCTTT
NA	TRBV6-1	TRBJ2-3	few	CASHPGDTDTQYF	TGTGCCAGCCATCCCGGGGACACAGATACGCAGTATTTT
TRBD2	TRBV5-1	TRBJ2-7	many	CASSLWGGSDEQYF	TGCGCCAGCAGCTTGTGGGGCGGGAGTGACGAGCAGTACTTC
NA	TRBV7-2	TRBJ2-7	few	CASSPNPEYYEQYF	TGTGCCAGCAGCCCGAATCCGGAATACTACGAGCAGTACTTC
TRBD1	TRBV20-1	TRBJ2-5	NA	CSAGDRRGQETQYF	TGCAGTGCCGGGGACAGAAGGGGACAAGAGACCCAGTACTTC
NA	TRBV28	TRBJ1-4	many	CAGGGVNVEKLFF	TGTGCCGGTGGAGGGGTGAACGTTGAAAAACTGTTTTTT
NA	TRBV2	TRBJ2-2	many	CASRASRNTGELFF	TGTGCCAGCAGGGCCTCCCGAAACACCGGGGAGCTGTTTTTT
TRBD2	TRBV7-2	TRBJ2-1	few	CASRPGLVGNNEQFF	TGTGCCAGCAGACCGGGACTAGTGGGGAATAATGAGCAGTTCTTC
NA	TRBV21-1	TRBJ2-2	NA	CASSLGRTRSRELFF	TGTGCCAGCAGCCTTGGGAGGACCCGCTCCAGGGAGCTGTTTTTT
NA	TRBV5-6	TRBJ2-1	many	CASSLWDGRSYNEQFF	TGTGCCAGCAGCTTGTGGGATGGTAGGTCATACAATGAGCAGTTCTTC
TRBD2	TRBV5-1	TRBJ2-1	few	CASSSGLAGDNEQFF	TGCGCCAGCAGCTCTGGACTAGCGGGAGACAATGAGCAGTTCTTC
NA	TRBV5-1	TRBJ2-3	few	CAGSTGSTDTQYF	TGCGCCGGATCGACAGGTAGCACAGATACGCAGTATTTT
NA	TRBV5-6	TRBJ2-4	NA	CASSLGLIAKNIQYF	TGTGCCAGCAGCTTGGGGCTTATAGCCAAAAACATTCAGTACTTC
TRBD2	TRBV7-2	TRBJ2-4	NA	CASSLARASGDLAKNIQYF	TGTGCCAGCAGCTTAGCTAGGGCTAGCGGCGATCTAGCCAAAAACATTCAGTACTTC
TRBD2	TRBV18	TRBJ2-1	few	CASSKGLAGEQFF	TGTGCCAGCTCAAAGGGACTAGCCGGGGAGCAGTTCTTC
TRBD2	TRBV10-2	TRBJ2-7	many	CASSLLAGVSYEQYF	TGCGCCAGCAGTTTACTAGCGGGAGTTTCCTACGAGCAGTACTTC
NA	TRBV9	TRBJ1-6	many	CASSVEGRDNSPLHF	TGTGCCAGCAGCGTAGAGGGGAGAGATAATTCACCCCTCCACTTT
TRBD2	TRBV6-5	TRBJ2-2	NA	CASSLSSGIPGELFF	TGTGCCAGCAGTTTGAGTAGCGGGATCCCCGGGGAGCTGTTTTTT
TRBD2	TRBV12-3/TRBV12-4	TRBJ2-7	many	CASSLRSSGRLYEQYF	TGTGCCAGCAGTTTAAGGTCCAGCGGGAGGTTGTACGAGCAGTACTTC